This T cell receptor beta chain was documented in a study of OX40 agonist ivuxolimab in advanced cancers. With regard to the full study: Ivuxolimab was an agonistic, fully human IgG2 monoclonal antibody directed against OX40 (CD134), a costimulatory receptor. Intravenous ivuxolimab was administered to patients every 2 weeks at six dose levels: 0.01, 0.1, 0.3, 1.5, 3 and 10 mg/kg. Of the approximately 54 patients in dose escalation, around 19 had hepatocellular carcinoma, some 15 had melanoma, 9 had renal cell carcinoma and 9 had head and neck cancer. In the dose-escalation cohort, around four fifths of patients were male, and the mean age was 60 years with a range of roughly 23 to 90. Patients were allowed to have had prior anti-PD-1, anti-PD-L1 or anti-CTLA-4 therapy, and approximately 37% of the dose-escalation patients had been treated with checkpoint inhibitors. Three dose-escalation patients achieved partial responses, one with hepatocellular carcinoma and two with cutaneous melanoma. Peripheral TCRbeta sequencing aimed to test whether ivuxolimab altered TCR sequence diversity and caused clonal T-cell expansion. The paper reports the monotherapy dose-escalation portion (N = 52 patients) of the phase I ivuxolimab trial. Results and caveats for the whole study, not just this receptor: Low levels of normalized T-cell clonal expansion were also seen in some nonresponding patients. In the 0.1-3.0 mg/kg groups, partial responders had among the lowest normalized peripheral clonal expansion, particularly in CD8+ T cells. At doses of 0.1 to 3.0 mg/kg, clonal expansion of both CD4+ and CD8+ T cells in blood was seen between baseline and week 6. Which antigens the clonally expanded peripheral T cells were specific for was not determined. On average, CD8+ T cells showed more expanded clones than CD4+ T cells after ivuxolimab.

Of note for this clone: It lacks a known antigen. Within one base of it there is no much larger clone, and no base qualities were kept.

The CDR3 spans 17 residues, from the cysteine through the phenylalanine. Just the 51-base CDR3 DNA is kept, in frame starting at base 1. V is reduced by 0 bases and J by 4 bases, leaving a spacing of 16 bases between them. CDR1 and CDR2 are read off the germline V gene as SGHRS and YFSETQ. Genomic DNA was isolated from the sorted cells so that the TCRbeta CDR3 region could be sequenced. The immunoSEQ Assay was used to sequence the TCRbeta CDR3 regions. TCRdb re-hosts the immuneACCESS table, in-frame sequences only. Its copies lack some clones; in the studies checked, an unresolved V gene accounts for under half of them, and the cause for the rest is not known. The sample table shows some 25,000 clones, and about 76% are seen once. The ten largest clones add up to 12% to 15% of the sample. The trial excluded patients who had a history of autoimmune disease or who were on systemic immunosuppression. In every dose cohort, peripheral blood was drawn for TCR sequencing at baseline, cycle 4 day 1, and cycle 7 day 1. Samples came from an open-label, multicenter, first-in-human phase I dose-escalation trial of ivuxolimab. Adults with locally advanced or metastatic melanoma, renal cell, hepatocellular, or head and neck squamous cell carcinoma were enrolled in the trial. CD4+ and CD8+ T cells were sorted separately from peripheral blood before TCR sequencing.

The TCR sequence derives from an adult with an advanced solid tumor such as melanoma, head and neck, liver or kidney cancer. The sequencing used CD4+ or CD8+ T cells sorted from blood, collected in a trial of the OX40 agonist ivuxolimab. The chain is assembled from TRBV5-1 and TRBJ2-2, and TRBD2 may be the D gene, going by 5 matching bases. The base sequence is TGCGCCAGCAGCTTGGTTGGACTCCTAGCAAGCACCGGGGAGCTGTTTTTT. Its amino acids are CASSLVGLLASTGELFF.